This T cell receptor (beta chain) was profiled in a study of cytomegalovirus exposure and HLA in healthy donors. In the PCR, 60 Vbeta and 13 Jbeta primers were used. Measured with immunoSEQ multiplex PCR; TCRdb has only the in-frame clones, and not every one. Of some 88,000 clones listed, roughly 63% are singletons. The germline V gene encodes CDR1 SNHLY and CDR2 FYNNEI. The germline V and J ends were trimmed by 7 bases and 0 bases, with 5 bases remaining between them. CDR3 length equals 12 residues. This TCR was sampled from a woman aged 30 to 39 in good health and CMV-seronegative. The rearrangement uses TRBV2 and TRBJ2-3; no clear D gene. Material: PBMCs. The CDR3 DNA reads as TGTGCCAGCAAGGAGAGCACAGATACGCAGTATTTT. It is translated as CASKESTDTQYF.